This T cell receptor (beta chain) is drawn from a study of blood T cell repertoires in COVID-19. Study-wide context: Donors in the United States, Italy and Spain gave samples during acute or convalescent COVID-19. T cells, B-cell-depleted T cells, or PBMCs provided the cDNA or gDNA that served as material.

Trimming at V came to 6 bases and at J to 7 bases, leaving 4 bases not matched to a gene. The CDR3 sequence is 14 residues long. Germline V lookup: CDR1 SNHLY, CDR2 FYNNEI. The table lists this clone with a count of one. In the authors' methods: Reference gene primers were amplified, and this amplification served to estimate nucleated cell counts. Method: immunoSEQ multiplex PCR; TCRdb's copy keeps in-frame clones and lacks some. V, J and clone size are taken as reported in that table, and D and trimming were inferred from the DNA itself. Of about 300,000 clones listed, more than 85% are singletons. Sequenced input: peripheral blood. The sequence came from a man in his forties with acute or convalescent COVID-19. The rearrangement links TRBV2 to TRBJ1-6, with 9 bases identical to TRBD1. The CDR3 here is CASSLDRGNSPLHF. As DNA, the CDR3 is TGTGCCAGCAGCTTAGACAGGGGGAATTCACCCCTCCACTTT.